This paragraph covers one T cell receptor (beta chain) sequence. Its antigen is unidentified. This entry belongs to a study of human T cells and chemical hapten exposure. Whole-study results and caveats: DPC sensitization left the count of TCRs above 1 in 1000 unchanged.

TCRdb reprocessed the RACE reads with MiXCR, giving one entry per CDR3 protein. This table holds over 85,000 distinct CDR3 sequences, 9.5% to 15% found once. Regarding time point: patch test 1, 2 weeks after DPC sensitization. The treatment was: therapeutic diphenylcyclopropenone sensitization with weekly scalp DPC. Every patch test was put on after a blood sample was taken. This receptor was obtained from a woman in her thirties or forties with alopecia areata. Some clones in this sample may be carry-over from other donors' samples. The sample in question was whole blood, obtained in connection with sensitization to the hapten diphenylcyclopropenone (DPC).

CDR3 coding DNA: TGTGCCAGCAGTTTGCCAGGTGCCCAGGGATACGGAAACACCATATATTTT. Its protein product is CASSLPGAQGYGNTIYF. The chain carries TRBV28 and TRBJ1-3, with a weak D call TRBD1 (5 bases). The V gene's germline CDR1 is MDHEN and CDR2 SYDVKM. V lost 3 bases and J lost 4, with 19 bases in between. The CDR3 is 17 amino acids.